The 6 T cell receptor beta chains given below trace back to one sample, sequenced in a study of cytomegalovirus exposure and HLA in healthy donors (dated by TCRdb to the late 2010s). Library construction relied on the immunoSEQ multiplex PCR assay. For the multiplex PCR, a mixture combining 60 forward primers for TCR Vbeta segments and 13 reverse primers for TCR Jbeta segments was used. The immuneACCESS repertoire file appears here via TCRdb, limited to in-frame rearrangements. These files lack a portion of the clones; in checked studies, under half of the deficit traces to unresolved V genes, and the cause of the others is not known. Here the sample has under 150,000 clones; more than 70% occur a single time. Just over 1% of the sample is in the top ten clones. The sample consisted of PBMCs. Receptors were obtained from a human donor in good health.

The V gene is TRBV11-2, the J gene TRBJ2-7; D might be TRBD1 (6 bases). Germline V gives CDR1 SGHAT, CDR2 FQNNGV. CDR3 length equals 16 residues. The ends were cut back, 5 bases at V and 0 bases at J, with 17 bases in the middle. The CDR3 DNA reads as TGTGCCAGCAGCGGACTTTGGGACACTTACTCCTACGAGCAGTACTTC. It yields the protein CASSGLWDTYSYEQYF. The variable domain in full, completed from reference TRBV11-2 and TRBJ2-7, reads EAGVAQSPRYKIIEKRQSVAFWCNPISGHATLYWYQQILGQGPKLLIQFQNNGVVDDSQLPKDRFSAERLKGVDSTLKIQPAKLEDSAVYLCASSGLWDTYSYEQYFGPGTRLTVT.

This clone has a handful of counts. The gene calls are TRBV9 and TRBJ2-2; 9 nucleotides agree with TRBD1. The CDR3 has 20 residues. J gave up 2 bases and V 0 bases, and 14 bases lay outside the gene matches. Germline assignment: CDR1 SGDLS and CDR2 YYNGEE. In DNA, the CDR3 is TGTGCCAGCAGCGTAGCCGGTTACGTTATGGGACAGGGTAACACCGGGGAGCTGTTTTTT. Its translation is CASSVAGYVMGQGNTGELFF.

This clone was counted only a few times. The chain carries TRBV7-9 and TRBJ2-1, with a weak D call TRBD1 (6 bases). V shed 5 bases and J shed 6 bases, with 8 bases lying between them. This CDR3 is built from 12 residues. CDR1 is SEHNR and CDR2 is FQNEAQ in the germline V gene (reference sequence). The DNA of the CDR3 is TGTGCCAGCAGCGTGGACAGCAATGAGCAGTTCTTC. Protein: CASSVDSNEQFF.

This clone was seen only a few times. V is TRBV7-9 and J is TRBJ1-2; D is ambiguous. This CDR3 has 13 residues. CDR1 and CDR2 from the germline V gene are SEHNR and FQNEAQ (reference sequence). Deletions cut 6 bases from V and 8 bases from J, with 16 bases between. In nucleotides, the CDR3 is TGTGCCAGCAGACTTGGGCCAGATTACGGCTACACCTTC. This encodes CASRLGPDYGYTF.

This clone has more than one count but fewer than ten. The chain joins TRBV28 to TRBJ1-2; D gene unclear. Trimming left V 1 base short and J 9 bases short, with 9 bases between. The CDR3 is 12 amino acids. Germline V lookup: CDR1 MDHEN, CDR2 SYDVKM. CDR3 amino acids: CASSLFGRSYTF. In DNA form, the CDR3 reads TGTGCCAGCAGTTTATTCGGGAGGAGCTACACCTTC.

The V gene is TRBV14, the J gene TRBJ2-3, with D maybe TRBD1 (5 bases). Per germline, CDR1 SGHDN and CDR2 FVKESK. V lost 0 bases and J 6 bases, leaving 25 bases between the germline ends. CDR3 length: 19 amino acids. The CDR3 nucleotides read TGTGCCAGCAGCCAAGATAATCCAAGGCGGACCTGGGGCCCCGATACGCAGTATTTT. Its translation is CASSQDNPRRTWGPDTQYF. Using reference TRBV14 and TRBJ2-3 for the parts outside the CDR3, the full variable domain is EAGVTQFPSHSVIEKGQTVTLRCDPISGHDNLYWYRRVMGKEIKFLLHFVKESKQDESGMPNNRFLAERTGGTYSTLKVQPAELEDSGVYFCASSQDNPRRTWGPDTQYFGPGTRLTVL.